A selection of T cell receptor beta chains follows, all from one sample in a study of OX40 agonist ivuxolimab in advanced cancers. Here immunoSEQ multiplex PCR was the method, and the copy in TCRdb shows in-frame clones only, minus some. The sample includes 100,000 or so clones, approximately 94% of them seen just once. The sample in question was CD4+ or CD8+ T cells sorted from blood, obtained in a trial of the OX40 agonist ivuxolimab. The receptors come from an adult with an advanced solid tumor such as melanoma, head and neck, liver or kidney cancer. The CDR3 runs from the conserved cysteine through the conserved F or W.

V: TRBV27
J: TRBJ2-7
CDR3: CASSTRTYEQYF

V: TRBV4-1
J: TRBJ2-5
CDR3: CASSQDSVDQETQYF

V: TRBV27
J: TRBJ1-4
CDR3: CASSLSGGVNEKLFF

V: TRBV11-3
J: TRBJ2-1
CDR3: CASSWASGYNEQFF

V: TRBV27
J: TRBJ2-7
CDR3: CASQAGLAVGVEQYF

V: TRBV2
J: TRBJ1-1
CDR3: CASTEILNTEAFF

V: TRBV9
J: TRBJ2-2
CDR3: CASSGYTGELFF

V: TRBV4-3
J: TRBJ1-6
CDR3: CASSQEDRNTGEAPLHF

V: TRBV25-1
J: TRBJ2-5
CDR3: CASSAQETQYF

V: TRBV9
J: TRBJ2-7
CDR3: CASSAGADYYEQYF

V: TRBV7-3
J: TRBJ1-1
CDR3: CASSPGQGNTEAFF

V: TRBV25-1
J: TRBJ1-4
CDR3: CASRGGSNEKLFF

V: TRBV27
J: TRBJ1-1
CDR3: CASSSFDRTEAFF

V: TRBV4-3
J: TRBJ2-1
CDR3: CASSQEAWTTSYNEQFF

V: TRBV4-2
J: TRBJ1-1
CDR3: CASSQGTGRITEAFF

V: TRBV30
J: TRBJ2-3
CDR3: CAWSLQFGGDTDTQYF

V: TRBV5-6
J: TRBJ1-2
CDR3: CASSLARSASYGYTF

V: TRBV4-1
J: TRBJ2-7
CDR3: CASSQAPGQGYEQYF

V: TRBV19
J: TRBJ1-5
CDR3: CASARGARTQHF

V: TRBV6-6
J: TRBJ1-4
CDR3: CASRSWGGREKLFF

V: TRBV7-2
J: TRBJ2-1
CDR3: CASSLDRTSEYNEQFF

V: TRBV27
J: TRBJ2-7
CDR3: CASSWREGSEQYF

V: TRBV4-1
J: TRBJ2-2
CDR3: CASSQATGLNTGELFF

V: TRBV13
J: TRBJ2-7
CDR3: CASSLGPSDYEQYF

V: TRBV9
J: TRBJ1-4
CDR3: CASSVGGSPGEKLFF

V: TRBV25-1
J: TRBJ2-1
CDR3: CASSPGGYNEQFF

V: TRBV30
J: TRBJ2-1
CDR3: CAWNRDRGDNEQFF

V: TRBV5-1
J: TRBJ2-7
CDR3: CASSLESSAYSPSYEQYF

V: TRBV27
J: TRBJ1-1
CDR3: CASSRIGTEAFF

V: TRBV7-6
J: TRBJ2-7
CDR3: CASSLDYEQYF